This T cell receptor beta chain was sequenced in a study of OX40 agonist ivuxolimab in advanced cancers. Study information: The study gave patients intravenous ivuxolimab at 0.01 to 10 mg/kg every 2 weeks. Study observations and caveats: Among T cells, CD8+ cells averaged more expanded clones than CD4+ cells.

Per the germline V gene, CDR1 is MGHRA and CDR2 is YSYEKL. The CDR3 covers 15 residues. Trimming pared 0 bases from V and 2 bases from J, leaving 11 bases between. The method was immunoSEQ multiplex PCR; TCRdb's version includes in-frame clones alone and lacks a portion of them. The table lists fewer than 25,000 clones, about four fifths of them singletons. Worth noting for this clone: Its cognate antigen is unknown.

The material was CD4+ or CD8+ T cells sorted from blood, obtained in a trial of the OX40 agonist ivuxolimab. The rearrangement joins TRBV4-1 to TRBJ2-7, with D possibly being TRBD1 (6 bases). The sequence came from an adult with an advanced solid tumor such as melanoma, head and neck, liver or kidney cancer. CDR3 bases: TGCGCCAGCAGCCAAGAATCCAGGGACACCTACGAGCAGTACTTC. Translation gives CASSQESRDTYEQYF.